Following are 21 T cell receptor beta chains from one sample sequenced in a study of breast tumors, draining lymph nodes, adjacent tissues. TCRdb independently ran MiXCR on the multiplex PCR reads; one entry per CDR3 protein. The sample holds about 47,000 distinct CDR3 sequences, about 21% seen once. The sequencing input was breast tumor tissue. The receptor set was obtained from a female donor with breast cancer. Some clones in this sample may be carry-over from other donors' samples.

The sample holds one count of this clonotype. This CDR3 is missing its conserved last phenylalanine or tryptophan, likely due to a read error. The V and J genes are TRBV18 and TRBJ1-5, with D unresolved. Germline V lookup: CDR1 KGHSH, CDR2 LQKENI. Trimming shortened V by 3 bases and J by 0 bases, and 6 bases separated the two germline ends. This CDR3 is 14 amino acids long. Here the CDR3 reads CASSPGFSNQPQHS. The DNA of the CDR3 is TGTGCCAGCTCACCGGGGTTTAGCAATCAGCCCCAGCATTCT.

This clonotype was seen at least ten times. The chain carries TRBV10-2 and TRBJ1-2; 11 bases map to TRBD1. J lost 4 bases, V lost 6 bases, and 1 base had no gene match. Germline CDR1 reads WSHSY; CDR2 reads SAAADI. This CDR3 region has 13 residues. The CDR3 DNA is TGCGCCAGCAGAGGACAGGGGGCCTATGGCTACACCTTC. Translation: CASRGQGAYGYTF.

By frequency in the sample, this clonotype is medium-sized. The chain links TRBV20-1 to TRBJ2-1; 8 bases map to TRBD1. V lost 4 bases to trimming and J lost 6 bases; unmatched junction nucleotides: 11. The CDR3 runs to 15 residues. The germline gives CDR1 DFQATT, CDR2 SNEGSKA (reference sequence). The CDR3 protein is CSANNRTGFGNEQFF. The CDR3 nucleotides read TGCAGTGCTAACAACAGGACAGGGTTTGGCAATGAGCAGTTCTTC.

This clonotype showed up just a few times. This sequence joins TRBV30 and TRBJ1-5; no clear D gene. Germline lookup yields CDR1 GTSNPN and CDR2 SVGIG (reference sequence). V was trimmed by 0 bases and J by 1 base, leaving 10 bases between them. There are 15 residues in the CDR3. The CDR3 nucleotides read TGTGCCTGGAGTGTACCCGGCGGGAGCAATCAGCCCCAGCATTTT. Protein sequence: CAWSVPGGSNQPQHF.

This clonotype was recorded a few times. This chain links TRBV2 with TRBJ2-6; D may correspond to TRBD1 or TRBD2 (5 bases each). From germline, CDR1 is SNHLY and CDR2 FYNNEI. CDR3 length: 16 residues. Trimming cost V 7 bases and J 0 bases, with 13 bases left between them. This CDR3 reads CASTGGGGSGANVLTF. For the CDR3, the DNA is TGTGCCAGCACTGGGGGTGGGGGCTCTGGGGCCAACGTCCTGACTTTC.

There are many counts of this clonotype. The V gene is TRBV19, the J gene TRBJ1-5; no clear D gene. CDR1 is LNHDA and CDR2 is SQIVND in the germline V gene (reference sequence). This CDR3 is 15 amino acids long. V was trimmed by 4 bases and J by 0 bases, leaving 10 bases between them. As DNA, the CDR3 is TGTGCCAGTAGTACCCGGGAGTATAGCAATCAGCCCCAGCATTTT. Its translation: CASSTREYSNQPQHF.

This clonotype was seen at least ten times. The chain uses TRBV20-1 and TRBJ2-3; D might be TRBD1 (7 bases). CDR3 length: 13 amino acids. V lost 8 bases, J lost 4 bases, and 16 bases lay in between. CDR1 DFQATT and CDR2 SNEGSKA come from the germline V gene (reference sequence). The CDR3 here is CSTLQGGADTQYF. The CDR3 DNA is TGCAGTACCCTCCAGGGGGGCGCAGATACGCAGTATTTT.

This clonotype has a count of ten or more. V and J are TRBV6-2 or TRBV6-3 and TRBJ2-7; a possible D gene is TRBD2 (6 bases). The V gene lost 2 bases and the J gene lost 6 bases, with 14 bases spanning the gap. Germline V gene data show CDR1 as MNHEY and CDR2 as SVGEGT. The CDR3 has 14 residues. CDR3 residues: CASSYGDSSTEQYF. The DNA for the CDR3 is TGTGCCAGCAGTTACGGGGACTCCTCAACCGAGCAGTACTTC.

This clonotype showed up just a few times. The genes are TRBV5-1 and TRBJ2-5, with D perhaps matching TRBD1 (6 bases). V lost 2 bases and J 2 bases, leaving 10 bases between the germline ends. CDR3 length equals 14 residues. Germline V lookup: CDR1 SGHRS, CDR2 YFSETQ. The CDR3 region is CASSLQGGQETQYF. As DNA, the CDR3 is TGCGCCAGCAGCTTACAGGGTGGGCAAGAGACCCAGTACTTC.

As regards this clonotype: One junction end does not reproduce the germline sequence, and a read error may be involved. The V gene is TRBV5-6, the J gene TRBJ2-5; 9 bases fit TRBD1. Germline V gene sequence: CDR1 SGHDT, CDR2 YYEEEE. The CDR3 consists of 18 residues. CDR3 sequence (DNA): TGTGCCAGCAGCTCGACAGGGGGGACTCGTCTGTACCAGGAGACCCAGTACTTC. As protein: CASSSTGGTRLYQETQYF.

At least ten counts were recorded for this clonotype. The genes are TRBV7-9 and TRBJ2-1, with 12 bases identical to TRBD1. This CDR3 has 19 amino acids. The V segment lost 4 bases and the J segment 8 bases; nucleotides outside the gene matches: 18. From germline, CDR1 is SEHNR and CDR2 FQNEAQ (reference sequence). CDR3 coding DNA: TGTGCCAGCAGCTCCGGGACAGGGGGCCTCGCGTATAGGGTGTATGAGCAGTTCTTC. Translated: CASSSGTGGLAYRVYEQFF.

This clonotype appeared many times. The chain is built from TRBV11-2 and TRBJ2-7; D gene ambiguous. The ends were cut back, 5 bases at V and 1 base at J, with 12 bases in the middle. The CDR3 consists of 14 residues. Germline V CDR1 and CDR2: SGHAT, FQNNGV. The CDR3: CASSMRRMSYEQYF. The CDR3 nucleotides read TGTGCCAGCAGCATGAGGCGAATGTCCTACGAGCAGTACTTC.

This clonotype was observed at least ten times. CDR3: CASTRQGAGTGELFF. In DNA, the CDR3 is TGTGCCAGCACTCGACAGGGGGCGGGCACCGGGGAGCTGTTTTTT. The chain employs TRBV2 and TRBJ2-2; 10 nucleotides match TRBD1. The CDR3 is 15 amino acids. V shed 7 bases and J 4 bases; nucleotides not matched to a gene: 6. Germline V CDR1 and CDR2: SNHLY, FYNNEI.

This clonotype was seen ten or more times. The chain is built from TRBV18 and TRBJ2-2; 7 bases align to TRBD1. The CDR3 has 16 residues. Germline lookup yields CDR1 KGHSH and CDR2 LQKENI. The junction had 3 bases not matched to a gene; V was cut back by 1 base and J by 1 base. The CDR3 loop reads CASSPLQGRNTGELFF. Written as DNA, the CDR3 is TGTGCCAGCTCACCACTACAGGGGCGGAACACCGGGGAGCTGTTTTTT.

This clonotype was counted only a few times. This chain joins TRBV7-6 and TRBJ1-1; D call uncertain. The germline V gene encodes CDR1 SGHVS and CDR2 FNYEAQ. Trimming cost V 6 bases and J 1 base, with 9 bases left between them. The CDR3 runs to 13 residues. CDR3 in amino acids: CASSSGPNTEAFF. In nucleotides, the CDR3 is TGTGCCAGCAGTTCCGGACCGAACACTGAAGCTTTCTTT.

This clonotype was seen at least ten times. This sequence joins TRBV6-1 and TRBJ2-5; the match to TRBD2 covers 14 bases. Germline values: CDR1 MNHNS, CDR2 SASEGT. With V trimmed by 5 bases and J by 5 bases, 4 bases remained unmatched. This CDR3 spans 15 amino acids. The CDR3 here is CASSLTSGGAETQYF. The CDR3 nucleotides are TGTGCCAGCAGTCTGACTAGCGGGGGGGCCGAGACCCAGTACTTC.

This chain uses TRBV28 with TRBJ2-1, with 7 bases aligning to TRBD2. The CDR3 contains 14 residues. Losses at the gene ends were 10 bases for V and 6 bases for J; bases not matched to a gene: 12. The germline CDR1 and CDR2 sequences are MDHEN and SYDVKM. CDR3 coding DNA: TGTGCCACCTTAACTAGCGTCCCACCCAATGAGCAGTTCTTC. Residues: CATLTSVPPNEQFF.

The table lists this clonotype with many counts. This chain links TRBV19 with TRBJ1-2, with D maybe TRBD1 (5 bases). Germline CDR1 LNHDA, CDR2 SQIVND (reference sequence). V gave up 6 bases and J gave up 2 bases, with 10 bases separating them. The CDR3 length is 13 residues. Here the CDR3 reads CASSLDSNYGYTF. The CDR3 DNA sequence: TGTGCCAGTAGCCTAGACAGCAACTATGGCTACACCTTC.

The rearrangement joins TRBV5-1 to TRBJ1-2, with 8 bases lining up with TRBD1. The V gene end was trimmed by 4 bases and the J gene end by 5 bases; junction bases not matched to a gene: 10. The CDR3 totals 15 residues. Germline CDR1 is SGHRS and CDR2 is YFSETQ. The CDR3 DNA is TGCGCCAGCAGCATGACGACAGGGGATCAGTATGGCTACACCTTC. It specifies CASSMTTGDQYGYTF.

This clonotype occurred many times. V usage is TRBV12-3 or TRBV12-4 and J usage is TRBJ2-3; D unclear. The V end lost 6 bases, the J end lost 3 bases, and 7 bases lay between the germline ends. This CDR3 has 12 residues. The CDR3 DNA is TGTGCCAGCAGCCTAGGAACAGATACGCAGTATTTT. Its translation: CASSLGTDTQYF.

There are a few counts of this clonotype. The rearrangement uses TRBV3-1 and TRBJ2-5; a possible D gene is TRBD1 (6 bases). The CDR3 is made up of 17 amino acids. V was pared by 4 bases and J by 5 bases, with 23 bases between. Germline-derived CDR1 and CDR2 are LGHDT and YNNKEL (reference sequence). For the CDR3, the DNA is TGTGCCAGCAGCCGAATAGATGCCGGAACAGGGCTGGAGACCCAGTACTTC. This sequence encodes CASSRIDAGTGLETQYF.